Here is one TCR beta chain with its context. Its antigen is currently unknown. One base away lies a much larger clone, so this may be a sequencing read error. Trimming at V came to 5 bases and at J to 1 base, leaving 9 bases not matched to a gene. CDR1 and CDR2 from the germline V gene are MNHEY and SMNVEV (reference sequence). The CDR3 totals 16 residues. The source of the sample is a study of T cells in Graves' hyperthyroidism and ophthalmopathy. General study findings and limits: From stable hyperthyroidism, ophthalmopathy was separated by a 13 V-J model.

Among the patients, aged 18 to 65, hyperthyroidism was newly diagnosed and had lasted under 2 months. It was roughly 10 ml of fresh peripheral blood that supplied the PBMCs. Template material for amplifying TCR beta CDR3 regions consisted of RNA transcripts. The HTBI set primed first-round TCR CDR3 RT-PCR. TCRdb redid the calling of the multiplex PCR reads with MiXCR, one entry per CDR3 protein. Here the sample spans a few hundred thousand distinct CDR3 sequences, 15% to 18% being singletons. The genes are TRBV27 and TRBJ1-1; 8 bases match TRBD1. This sequence originates from a woman between 25 and 40 years old with Graves' hyperthyroidism. Sequenced material: blood. This chain's CDR3 is CASSETSGTGNTEAFF. The CDR3 bases are TGTGCCAGCAGTGAGACATCCGGGACAGGGAACACTGAAGCTTTCTTT.